This TCR beta chain was observed in a study of tumor-infiltrating lymphocytes in localized non-small cell lung cancer. The wider study: Tumor tissue and non-adjacent uninvolved lung came from each patient.

In the case of this clone: Antigen: not known.

Notes on the study in general: No T-cell fraction difference was seen between IM1 and IM2 tumors. Tumor T-cell fraction was not associated with recurrence-free survival.

The assay was immunoSEQ multiplex PCR, and TCRdb's table has in-frame clones only and misses some. The table has 10,000 to 13,000 clones, about 62% seen once. The TCR originated in a human donor with non-small cell lung cancer. Sequenced sample: lung tumor tissue.

This CDR3 is CASSFRSRTYEQYF. The CDR3 DNA sequence: TGTGCCAGCAGCTTTCGATCGAGAACCTACGAGCAGTACTTC. This chain links TRBV7-8 with TRBJ2-7; D gene ambiguous. V gave up 3 bases and J gave up 2 bases, with 11 bases separating them. Germline lookup yields CDR1 SGHVS and CDR2 FQNEAQ. This CDR3 has 14 amino acids.